This T cell receptor beta chain was sequenced for a study of control samples from healthy donors and cancer patients. The assay was immunoSEQ multiplex PCR, and TCRdb's table has in-frame clones only and misses some. The sample consists of approximately 230,000 clones, approximately 80% of them appearing once. Sequenced input: PBMCs. This sequence was found in a woman aged 60-75 years with lung cancer.

The CDR3: CASSMKPSANTEAFF. The CDR3 nucleotides are TGTGCCAGTAGTATGAAGCCATCAGCCAACACTGAAGCTTTCTTT. The V call is TRBV19, the J call TRBJ1-1; D unresolved. The CDR3 is made up of 15 amino acids. With 3 bases removed from V and 2 bases from J, the gap between germline ends came to 13 bases. Germline V CDR1 and CDR2: LNHDA, SQIVND (reference sequence).